This T cell receptor beta chain was profiled in a study of cytomegalovirus exposure and HLA in healthy donors. V shed 0 bases, J shed 1 base, and the junction held 7 bases outside the gene matches. The CDR3 is 17 residues long. Germline loops: CDR1 MGHRA, CDR2 YSYEKL. Using immunoSEQ multiplex PCR, the repertoire was profiled, and TCRdb retains in-frame clones only, with some absent. The repertoire consists of 150,000 to 250,000 clones, with 80% to 85% occurring once and the leading ten covering over 0.95%. This clonotype was obtained from a woman aged 25 to 45 in good health and CMV-seronegative. V gene TRBV4-1 combines with J gene TRBJ2-7; 9 bases are shared with TRBD1. The sequenced sample consisted of PBMCs. The CDR3 nucleotides read TGCGCCAGCAGCCAAGATATTACCGGGACAGGGTCCTACGAGCAGTACTTC. Translating gives CASSQDITGTGSYEQYF.